The entry below describes one T cell receptor (beta chain). The antigen remains unidentified. The junction differs from germline at one of its ends, possibly a read error. At the survey level, the v3.0 immunoSEQ assay was run. Method: immunoSEQ multiplex PCR; TCRdb's copy keeps in-frame clones and lacks some. The table records 35,000 to 45,000 clones, roughly 78% of them present only once. The CDR3 covers 13 residues. The germline V gene encodes CDR1 SEHNR and CDR2 FQNEAQ (reference sequence). This sample is part of a study of long-term antiretroviral therapy in people with HIV. Whole-study results and caveats: Clones expanded before ART dominated the repertoire at all time points.

All donors provided no fewer than one pre-ART and no fewer than two post-ART PBMC samples. Specimens carried roughly 0.9-10 million cryopreserved PBMC before DNA extraction. The chain couples TRBV7-9 to TRBJ2-1, with D possibly TRBD2 on 6 matching bases. The clonotype originates from a man aged 25 to 40 with HIV. This sample comprised unsorted PBMCs, obtained 3.4 years after starting antiretroviral therapy. The DNA of the CDR3 is TGTGCCAGCACCTTAGGAGGGAAAAATGAGCAGTTCTTC. Protein sequence: CASTLGGKNEQFF. Using reference TRBV7-9 and TRBJ2-1 for the parts outside the CDR3, the full variable domain is DTGVSQNPRHKITKRGQNVTFRCDPISEHNRLYWYRQTLGQGPEFLTYFQNEAQLEKSRLLSDRFSAERPKGSFSTLEIQRTEQGDSAMYLCASTLGGKNEQFFGPGTRLTVL.